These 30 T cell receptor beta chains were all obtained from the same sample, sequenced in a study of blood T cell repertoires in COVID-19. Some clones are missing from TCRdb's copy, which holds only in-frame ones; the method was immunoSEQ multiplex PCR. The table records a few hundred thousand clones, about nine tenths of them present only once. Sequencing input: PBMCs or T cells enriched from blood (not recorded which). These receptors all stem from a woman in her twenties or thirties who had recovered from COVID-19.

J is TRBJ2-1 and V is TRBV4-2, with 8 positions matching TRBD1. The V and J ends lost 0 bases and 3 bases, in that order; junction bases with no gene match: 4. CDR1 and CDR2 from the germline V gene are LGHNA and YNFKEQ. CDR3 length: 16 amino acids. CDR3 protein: CASSQDFGTGYNEQFF. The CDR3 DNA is TGTGCCAGCAGCCAAGATTTCGGGACAGGCTACAATGAGCAGTTCTTC.

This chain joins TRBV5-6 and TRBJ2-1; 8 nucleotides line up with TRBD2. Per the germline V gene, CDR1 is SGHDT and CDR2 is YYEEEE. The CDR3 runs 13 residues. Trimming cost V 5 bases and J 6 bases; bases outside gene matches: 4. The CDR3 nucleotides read TGTGCCAGCAGGCGGGAGGCCGCCAATGAGCAGTTCTTC. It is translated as CASRREAANEQFF.

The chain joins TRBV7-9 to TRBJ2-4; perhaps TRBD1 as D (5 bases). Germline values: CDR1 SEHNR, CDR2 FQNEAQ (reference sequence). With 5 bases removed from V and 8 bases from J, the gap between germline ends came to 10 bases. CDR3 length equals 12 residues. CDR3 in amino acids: CASSLVGDIQYF. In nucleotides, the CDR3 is TGTGCCAGCAGCCTAGTAGGGGACATTCAGTACTTC.

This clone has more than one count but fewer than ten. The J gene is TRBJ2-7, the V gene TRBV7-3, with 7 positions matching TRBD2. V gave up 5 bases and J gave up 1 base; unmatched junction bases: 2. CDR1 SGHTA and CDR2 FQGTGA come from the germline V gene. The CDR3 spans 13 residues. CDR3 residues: CASSLAASYEQYF. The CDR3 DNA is TGTGCCAGCAGCCTAGCGGCGTCCTACGAGCAGTACTTC.

The CDR3 region is CASSQDPFSGSPYEQYF. The DNA of the CDR3 is TGTGCCAGCAGCCAAGATCCCTTTAGCGGGAGTCCCTACGAGCAGTACTTC. This chain uses TRBV3-1 (or the pseudogene TRBV3-2) with TRBJ2-7; 9 nucleotides match TRBD2. Germline CDR1 is LGHDT and CDR2 is YNNKEL (reference sequence). The CDR3 spans 17 residues. Trimming took 0 bases from V and 2 from J; bases not matched to a gene: 8.

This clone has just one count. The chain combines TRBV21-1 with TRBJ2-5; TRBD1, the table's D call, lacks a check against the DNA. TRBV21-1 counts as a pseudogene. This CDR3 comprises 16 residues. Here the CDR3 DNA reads TGTGCCAGCAGCACCGGACAAGGGGGACCTCAAGAGACCCAGTACTTC. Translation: CASSTGQGGPQETQYF.

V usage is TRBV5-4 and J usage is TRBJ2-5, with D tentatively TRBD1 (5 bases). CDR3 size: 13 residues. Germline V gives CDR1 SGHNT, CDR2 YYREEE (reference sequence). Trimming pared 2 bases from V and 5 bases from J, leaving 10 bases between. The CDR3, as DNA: TGTGCCAGCAGCTTCCAGGGTGGCGAGACCCAGTACTTC. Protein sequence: CASSFQGGETQYF.

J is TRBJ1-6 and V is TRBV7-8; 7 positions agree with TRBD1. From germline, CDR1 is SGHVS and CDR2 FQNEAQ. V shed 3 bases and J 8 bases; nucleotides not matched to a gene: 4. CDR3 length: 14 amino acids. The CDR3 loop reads CASSLVTGDSPLHF. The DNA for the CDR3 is TGTGCCAGCAGCTTGGTAACAGGGGATTCACCCCTCCACTTT.

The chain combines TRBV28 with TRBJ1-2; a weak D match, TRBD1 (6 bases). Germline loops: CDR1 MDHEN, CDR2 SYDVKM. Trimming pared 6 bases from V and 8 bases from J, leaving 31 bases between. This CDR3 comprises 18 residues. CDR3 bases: TGTGCCAGCAGGCTACTCTTCCCCCGGCGGAAAGGACAGTTGGGCTACACCTTC. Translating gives CASRLLFPRRKGQLGYTF.

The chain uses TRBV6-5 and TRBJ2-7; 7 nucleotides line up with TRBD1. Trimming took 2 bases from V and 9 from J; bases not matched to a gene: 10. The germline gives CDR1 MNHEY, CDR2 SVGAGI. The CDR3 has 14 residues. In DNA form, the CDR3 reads TGTGCCAGCAGTTACCGGGACAGTTCTTTTGGGCAGTACTTC. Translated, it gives CASSYRDSSFGQYF.

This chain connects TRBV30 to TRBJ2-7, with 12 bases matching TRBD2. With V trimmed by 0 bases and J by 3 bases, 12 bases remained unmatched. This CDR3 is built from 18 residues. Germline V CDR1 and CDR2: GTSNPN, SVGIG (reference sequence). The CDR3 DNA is TGTGCCTGGAGTGTACAAGGACTAGCGGGACCGACCAACTACGAGCAGTACTTC. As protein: CAWSVQGLAGPTNYEQYF. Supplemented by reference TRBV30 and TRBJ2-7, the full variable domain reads SQTIHQWPATLVQPVGSPLSLECTVEGTSNPNLYWYRQAAGRGLQLLFYSVGIGQISSEVPQNLSASRPQDRQFILSSKKLLLSDSGFYLCAWSVQGLAGPTNYEQYFGPGTRLTVT.

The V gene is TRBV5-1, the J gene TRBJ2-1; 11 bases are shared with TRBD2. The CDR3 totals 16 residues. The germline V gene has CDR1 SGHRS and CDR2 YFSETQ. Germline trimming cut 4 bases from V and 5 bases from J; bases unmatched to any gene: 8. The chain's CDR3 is CASSPSLAGENNEQFF. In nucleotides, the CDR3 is TGCGCCAGCAGCCCGTCACTAGCGGGGGAAAACAATGAGCAGTTCTTC.

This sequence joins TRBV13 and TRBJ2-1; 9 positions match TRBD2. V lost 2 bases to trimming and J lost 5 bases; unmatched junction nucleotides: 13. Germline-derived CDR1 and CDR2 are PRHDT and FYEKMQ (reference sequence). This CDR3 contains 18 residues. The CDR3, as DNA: TGTGCCAGCAGCTTACTTTCTAGCGGGATAGGCGTCGACAATGAGCAGTTCTTC. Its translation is CASSLLSSGIGVDNEQFF.

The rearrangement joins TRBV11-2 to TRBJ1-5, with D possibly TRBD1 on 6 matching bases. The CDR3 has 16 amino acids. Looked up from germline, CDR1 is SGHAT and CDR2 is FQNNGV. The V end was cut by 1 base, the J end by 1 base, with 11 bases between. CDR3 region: CASSLGTAYSNQPQHF. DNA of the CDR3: TGTGCCAGCAGCTTAGGGACAGCCTACAGCAATCAGCCCCAGCATTTT.

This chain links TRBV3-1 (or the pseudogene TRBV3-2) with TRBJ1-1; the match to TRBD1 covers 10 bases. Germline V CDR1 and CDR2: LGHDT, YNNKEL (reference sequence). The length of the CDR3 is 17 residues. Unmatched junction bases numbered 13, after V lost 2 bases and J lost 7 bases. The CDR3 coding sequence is TGTGCCAGCAGCCAATCCCCGGGACAGGGGTACGGTGATGAAGCTTTCTTT. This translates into CASSQSPGQGYGDEAFF.

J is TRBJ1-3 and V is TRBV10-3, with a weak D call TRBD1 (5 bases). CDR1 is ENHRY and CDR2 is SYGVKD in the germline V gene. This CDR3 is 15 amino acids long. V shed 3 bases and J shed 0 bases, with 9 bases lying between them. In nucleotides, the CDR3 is TGTGCCATCAGTGATCCAGGGTACTCTGGAAACACCATATATTTT. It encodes CAISDPGYSGNTIYF.

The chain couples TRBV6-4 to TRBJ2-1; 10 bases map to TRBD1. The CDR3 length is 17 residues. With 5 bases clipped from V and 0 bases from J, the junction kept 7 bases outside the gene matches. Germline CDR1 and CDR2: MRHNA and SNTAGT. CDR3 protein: CASSKGQGSFSYNEQFF. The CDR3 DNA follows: TGTGCCAGCAGTAAGGGACAGGGGTCCTTCTCCTACAATGAGCAGTTCTTC.

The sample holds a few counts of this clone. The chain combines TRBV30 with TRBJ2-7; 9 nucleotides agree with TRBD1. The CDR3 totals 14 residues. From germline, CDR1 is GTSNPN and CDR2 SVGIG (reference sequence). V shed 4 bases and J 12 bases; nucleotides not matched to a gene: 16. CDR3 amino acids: CAWIGGGTGSLSYF. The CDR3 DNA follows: TGTGCCTGGATTGGAGGCGGGACAGGGTCCCTGTCGTACTTC. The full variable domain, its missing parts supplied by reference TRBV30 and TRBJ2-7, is SQTIHQWPATLVQPVGSPLSLECTVEGTSNPNLYWYRQAAGRGLQLLFYSVGIGQISSEVPQNLSASRPQDRQFILSSKKLLLSDSGFYLCAWIGGGTGSLSYFGPGTRLTVT.

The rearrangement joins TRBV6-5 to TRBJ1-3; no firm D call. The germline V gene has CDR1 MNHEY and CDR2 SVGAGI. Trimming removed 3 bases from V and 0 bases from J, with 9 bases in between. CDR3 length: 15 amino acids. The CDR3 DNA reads TGTGCCAGCAGTTATACAGCTACCTCTGGAAACACCATATATTTT. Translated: CASSYTATSGNTIYF.

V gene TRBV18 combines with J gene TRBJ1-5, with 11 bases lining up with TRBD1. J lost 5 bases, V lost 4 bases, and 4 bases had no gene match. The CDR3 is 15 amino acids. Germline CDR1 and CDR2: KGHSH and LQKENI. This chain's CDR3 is CASSLGTGGHQPQHF. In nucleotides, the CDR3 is TGTGCCAGCTCACTAGGGACAGGGGGACATCAGCCCCAGCATTTT. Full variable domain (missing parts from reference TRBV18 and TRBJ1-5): NAGVMQNPRHLVRRRGQEARLRCSPMKGHSHVYWYRQLPEEGLKFMVYLQKENIIDESGMPKERFSAEFPKEGPSILRIQQVVRGDSAAYFCASSLGTGGHQPQHFGDGTRLSIL.

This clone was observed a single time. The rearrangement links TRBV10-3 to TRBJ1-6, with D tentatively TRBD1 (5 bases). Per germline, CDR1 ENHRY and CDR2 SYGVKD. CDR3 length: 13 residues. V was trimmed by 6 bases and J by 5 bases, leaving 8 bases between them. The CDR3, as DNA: TGTGCCATCAGGGTACAGGATAATTCACCCCTCCACTTT. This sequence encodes CAIRVQDNSPLHF.

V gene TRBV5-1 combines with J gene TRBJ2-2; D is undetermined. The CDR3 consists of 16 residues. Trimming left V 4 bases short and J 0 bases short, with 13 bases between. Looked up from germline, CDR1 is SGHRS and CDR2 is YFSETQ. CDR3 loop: CASSLNPHSNTGELFF. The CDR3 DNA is TGCGCCAGCAGCCTTAATCCGCACTCGAACACCGGGGAGCTGTTTTTT.

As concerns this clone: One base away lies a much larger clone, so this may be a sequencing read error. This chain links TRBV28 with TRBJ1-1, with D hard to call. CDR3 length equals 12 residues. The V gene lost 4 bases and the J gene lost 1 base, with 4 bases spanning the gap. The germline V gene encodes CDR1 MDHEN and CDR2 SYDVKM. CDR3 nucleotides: TGTGCCAGCAGTTCCGGGAACACTGAAGCTTTCTTT. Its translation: CASSSGNTEAFF.

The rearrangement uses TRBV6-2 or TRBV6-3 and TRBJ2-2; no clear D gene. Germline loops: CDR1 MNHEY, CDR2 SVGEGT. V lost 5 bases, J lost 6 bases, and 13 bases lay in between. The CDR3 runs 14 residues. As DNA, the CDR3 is TGTGCCAGCAGTCCCCCCAGTGTTTCCGGGGAGCTGTTTTTT. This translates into CASSPPSVSGELFF.

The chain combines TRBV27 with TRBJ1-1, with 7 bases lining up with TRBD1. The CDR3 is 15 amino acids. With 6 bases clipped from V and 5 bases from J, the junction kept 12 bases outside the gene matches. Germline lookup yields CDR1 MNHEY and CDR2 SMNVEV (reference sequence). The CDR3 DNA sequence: TGTGCCAGCAGCCGGGACAGAAGGCTGGGGACTGAAGCTTTCTTT. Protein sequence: CASSRDRRLGTEAFF.

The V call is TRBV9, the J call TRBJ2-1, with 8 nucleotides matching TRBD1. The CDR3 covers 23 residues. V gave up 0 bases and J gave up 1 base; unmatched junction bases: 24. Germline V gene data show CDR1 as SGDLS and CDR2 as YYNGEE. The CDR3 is CASSVELDRAFRAGMGSYNEQFF. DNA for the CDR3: TGTGCCAGCAGCGTAGAACTGGACAGGGCGTTTCGCGCGGGCATGGGGTCCTACAATGAGCAGTTCTTC.

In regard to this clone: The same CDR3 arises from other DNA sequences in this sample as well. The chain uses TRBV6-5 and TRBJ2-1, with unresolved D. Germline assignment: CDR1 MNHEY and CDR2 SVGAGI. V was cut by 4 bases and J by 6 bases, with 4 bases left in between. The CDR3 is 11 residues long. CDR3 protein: CASSSSNEQFF. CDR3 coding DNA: TGTGCCAGCAGTTCTAGCAATGAGCAGTTCTTC.

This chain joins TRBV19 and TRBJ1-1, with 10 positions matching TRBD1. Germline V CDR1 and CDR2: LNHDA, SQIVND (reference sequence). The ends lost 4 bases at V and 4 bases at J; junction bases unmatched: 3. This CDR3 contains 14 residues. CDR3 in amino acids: CASSTDRGLTEAFF. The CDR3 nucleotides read TGTGCCAGTAGTACCGACAGGGGGCTCACTGAAGCTTTCTTT.

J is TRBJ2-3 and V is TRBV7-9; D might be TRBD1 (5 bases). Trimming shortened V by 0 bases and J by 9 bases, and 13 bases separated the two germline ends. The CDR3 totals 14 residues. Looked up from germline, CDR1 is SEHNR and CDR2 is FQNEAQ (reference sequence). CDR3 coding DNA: TGTGCCAGCAGCTTAGCGCGTATGGGGCCAACGCAGTATTTT. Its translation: CASSLARMGPTQYF.

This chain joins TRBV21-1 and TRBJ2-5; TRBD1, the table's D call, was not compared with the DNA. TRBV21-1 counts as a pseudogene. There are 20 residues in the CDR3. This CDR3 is CASSKDGRLKQGRQQETQYF. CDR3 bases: TGTGCCAGCAGCAAAGACGGAAGGCTGAAACAGGGTCGGCAACAAGAGACCCAGTACTTC.